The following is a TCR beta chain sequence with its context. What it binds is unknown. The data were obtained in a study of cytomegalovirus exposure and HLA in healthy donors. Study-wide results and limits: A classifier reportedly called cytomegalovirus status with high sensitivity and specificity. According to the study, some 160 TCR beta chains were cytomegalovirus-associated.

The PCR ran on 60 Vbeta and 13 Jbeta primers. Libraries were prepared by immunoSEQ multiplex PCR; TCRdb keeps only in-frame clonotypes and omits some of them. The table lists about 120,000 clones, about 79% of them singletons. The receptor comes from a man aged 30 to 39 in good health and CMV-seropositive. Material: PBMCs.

The CDR3 sequence: CASSIDMGGADTQYF. The DNA of the CDR3 is TGTGCCAGTAGTATAGATATGGGGGGGGCAGATACGCAGTATTTT. The chain couples TRBV19 to TRBJ2-3; TRBD2 matches at 7 bases. With V trimmed by 0 bases and J by 4 bases, 4 bases remained unmatched. From germline, CDR1 is LNHDA and CDR2 SQIVND (reference sequence). This CDR3 contains 15 residues. The full variable domain, rest sourced from reference TRBV19 and TRBJ2-3, is DGGITQSPKYLFRKEGQNVTLSCEQNLNHDAMYWYRQDPGQGLRLIYYSQIVNDFQKGDIAEGYSVSREKKESFPLTVTSAQKNPTAFYLCASSIDMGGADTQYFGPGTRLTVL.